The 25 T cell receptor beta chains below were found in one sample sequenced in a study of T cells after yellow fever vaccination. TCRdb fed the 5' RACE reads into MiXCR, producing one record per CDR3 protein. The repertoire holds more than 65,000 distinct CDR3 sequences, with about 7.3% as singletons. The sample in question was CD8+ T cells sorted from PBMCs, obtained about 10 days after the first yellow fever vaccination. The receptor source for this set is a man younger than 35 who received the YFV17D yellow fever vaccine.

At least ten counts were recorded for this clonotype. The chain uses TRBV12-3 or TRBV12-4 and TRBJ1-2, with 12 positions matching TRBD1. The CDR3 runs to 15 residues. V was clipped by 4 bases and J by 4 bases; unmatched bases: 4. CDR3 DNA: TGTGCCAGCAGTTCCGGGACAGGGGGCCGCTATGGCTACACCTTC. It translates to CASSSGTGGRYGYTF.

The chain recombines TRBV6-1 with TRBJ2-3; no clear D. Looked up from germline, CDR1 is MNHNS and CDR2 is SASEGT. This CDR3 has 16 residues. Trimming removed 6 bases from V and 1 base from J, with 17 bases in between. CDR3 in amino acids: CASRGAGTIRTDTQYF. The CDR3 nucleotides read TGTGCCAGCAGGGGTGCAGGAACAATACGCACAGATACGCAGTATTTT.

This clonotype came up many times. The V call is TRBV5-1, the J call TRBJ1-1; a possible D gene is TRBD1 (5 bases). Trimming took off 0 bases at V and 1 base at J, with 10 bases between the two ends. The CDR3 extends over 15 amino acids. Germline values: CDR1 SGHRS, CDR2 YFSETQ. Here the CDR3 reads CASSLVGGRNTEAFF. CDR3 DNA sequence: TGCGCCAGCAGCTTGGTCGGGGGGAGGAACACTGAAGCTTTCTTT.

This clonotype was seen ten or more times. This chain uses TRBV4-3 with TRBJ2-1; weak D call: TRBD1 (6 bases). Germline V gene sequence: CDR1 LGHNA, CDR2 YSLEER. Trimming cost V 2 bases and J 1 base, with 15 bases left between them. This CDR3 contains 17 residues. The CDR3 nucleotides are TGCGCCAGCAGCCAATACTTCCCGGACAGTTCCTACAATGAGCAGTTCTTC. Its protein product is CASSQYFPDSSYNEQFF.

The chain links TRBV6-1 to TRBJ1-2; TRBD1 matches at 8 bases. Trimming cost V 5 bases and J 8 bases; bases outside gene matches: 13. Germline V lookup: CDR1 MNHNS, CDR2 SASEGT. This CDR3 region has 15 residues. Here the CDR3 DNA reads TGTGCCAGCAGTATCCAGGGGGCGCAGGCGGAGGGCTACACCTTC. Its protein is CASSIQGAQAEGYTF.

This clonotype has a count of ten or more. This chain connects TRBV29-1 to TRBJ2-7; 7 positions match TRBD2. Losses at the gene ends were 3 bases for V and 5 bases for J; bases not matched to a gene: 4. Germline CDR1 SQVTM, CDR2 ANQGSEA. The CDR3 has 12 residues. CDR3 residues: CSVELREDEQYF. CDR3 sequence (DNA): TGCAGCGTTGAGCTTCGGGAGGACGAGCAGTACTTC.

The chain recombines TRBV11-2 with TRBJ2-7; D gene ambiguous. The CDR3 extends over 12 amino acids. Germline CDR1 reads SGHAT; CDR2 reads FQNNGV. V lost 5 bases, J lost 2 bases, and 7 bases lay in between. CDR3 nucleotide sequence: TGTGCCAGCAGCCCGTCGGCCTACGAGCAGTACGTC. As protein: CASSPSAYEQYV.

This clonotype was seen at least ten times. V is TRBV4-1 and J is TRBJ2-7; the match to TRBD1 covers 11 bases. The V and J ends lost 0 bases and 2 bases, in that order; junction bases with no gene match: 3. Germline assignment: CDR1 MGHRA and CDR2 YSYEKL. This CDR3 has 16 residues. The CDR3 here is CASSQDKGQGAYEQYF. In nucleotides, the CDR3 is TGCGCCAGCAGCCAAGATAAGGGACAGGGGGCCTACGAGCAGTACTTC.

J is TRBJ2-3 and V is TRBV29-1, with D possibly matching TRBD1 (5 bases). The CDR3 sequence is 14 residues long. Germline V gene data show CDR1 as SQVTM and CDR2 as ANQGSEA. V was trimmed by 4 bases and J by 1 base, leaving 12 bases between them. The CDR3, as DNA: TGCAGCGTTGTGCTGCAGGGCCGCACAGATACGCAGTATTTT. As protein: CSVVLQGRTDTQYF.

This clonotype was picked up many times. The chain uses TRBV12-3 or TRBV12-4 and TRBJ2-3; 11 positions match TRBD2. V trimming: 4 bases; J trimming: 14 bases; junction bases outside the gene matches: 17. This CDR3 spans 16 amino acids. CDR3 region: CASSSTSGGRLYLVYF. The DNA for the CDR3 is TGTGCCAGCAGTTCAACTAGCGGGGGCCGACTCTACCTCGTGTATTTT.

There are a few counts of this clonotype. The chain recombines TRBV5-1 with TRBJ2-1, with 13 bases matching TRBD2. V lost 2 bases, J lost 7 bases, and 12 bases stayed unmatched. This CDR3 is 18 amino acids long. From germline, CDR1 is SGHRS and CDR2 YFSETQ. CDR3 DNA: TGCGCCAGCAGCTTCGGTCTTTCGGGACTAGCGGGGTGGAATGAGCAGTTCTTC. It encodes CASSFGLSGLAGWNEQFF.

This clonotype was counted at least ten times. This chain uses TRBV11-2 with TRBJ2-5; a possible D gene is TRBD1 (5 bases). Germline V gives CDR1 SGHAT, CDR2 FQNNGV. V was cut by 1 base and J by 5 bases, with 14 bases left in between. The CDR3 contains 15 residues. DNA of the CDR3: TGTGCCAGCAGCTTAGCCAGGGATATGTTCGAGACCCAGTACTTC. It codes for CASSLARDMFETQYF.

The CDR3 DNA follows: TGCGCCAGCAGTCGGGCAGTCCAAGAGACCCAGTACTTC. Its translation: CASSRAVQETQYF. The chain joins TRBV23-1 to TRBJ2-5; D not resolved. TRBV23-1 is reported as an ORF; its role is uncertain. The CDR3 contains 13 residues. Trimming took off 4 bases at V and 1 base at J, with 7 bases between the two ends.

This clonotype was counted at least ten times. The chain links TRBV5-1 to TRBJ2-3, with 14 bases that match TRBD2. J was trimmed by 3 bases and V by 3 bases; bases with no gene match: 18. The CDR3 covers 21 residues. Looked up from germline, CDR1 is SGHRS and CDR2 is YFSETQ. In DNA, the CDR3 is TGCGCCAGCAGCTCGTGGGAAGACCGGGGGACTAGCGGGGGCCTAACAGATACGCAGTATTTT. This sequence encodes CASSSWEDRGTSGGLTDTQYF.

This clonotype was detected many times. The V and J genes are TRBV5-1 and TRBJ2-7; no firm D call. Germline assignment: CDR1 SGHRS and CDR2 YFSETQ. V lost 4 bases and J 3 bases, leaving 11 bases between the germline ends. This CDR3 contains 13 residues. CDR3 nucleotide sequence: TGCGCCAGCAGCGGCGTACGGGTCTACGAGCAGTACTTC. Protein sequence: CASSGVRVYEQYF.

Worth noting for this clonotype: Mismatch with germline at one junction end may stem from a read error. V gene TRBV12-3 or TRBV12-4 combines with J gene TRBJ2-2; D possibly corresponds to TRBD2 (5 bases). The CDR3 sequence is 19 residues long. The CDR3 DNA reads TGTGCCTGCAGTTCCTGGACTGGCGGGCGGTTCGCGAACACCGGGGAGCTGTTTTTT. Protein product: CACSSWTGGRFANTGELFF.

The chain couples TRBV5-1 to TRBJ2-5, with 9 bases fitting TRBD1. There are 14 residues in the CDR3. CDR1 SGHRS and CDR2 YFSETQ come from the germline V gene. J gave up 5 bases and V 2 bases, and 4 bases lay outside the gene matches. The CDR3 loop is CASSFLQGAETQYF. CDR3 sequence (DNA): TGCGCCAGCAGCTTTTTACAGGGGGCGGAGACCCAGTACTTC.

This clonotype was counted only a few times. CDR3 DNA: TGTGCCAGCAGGTCGGGGGGGGTCGAGACCCAGTACTTC. Its translation is CASRSGGVETQYF. The chain couples TRBV7-9 to TRBJ2-5, with 8 bases that match TRBD2. The CDR3 is 13 residues long. V was pared by 6 bases and J by 5 bases, with 5 bases of the junction left unmatched. The germline CDR1 and CDR2 sequences are SEHNR and FQNEAQ (reference sequence).

Ten or more counts support this clonotype. The gene calls are TRBV14 and TRBJ2-1; D call uncertain. The CDR3 has 12 residues. The V gene's germline CDR1 is SGHDN and CDR2 FVKESK. Trimming left V 2 bases short and J 6 bases short, with 5 bases between. The CDR3 sequence is CASSQLRNEQFF. The CDR3, as DNA: TGTGCCAGCAGCCAATTACGCAATGAGCAGTTCTTC.

This clonotype was seen a handful of times. One end of the junction fails to match germline, which may point to a read error. J is TRBJ1-5 and V is TRBV6-5, with unresolved D. There are 16 residues in the CDR3. Germline CDR1 and CDR2: MNHEY and SVGAGI. The CDR3: CASSYSDSWVNQPQHF. The CDR3 bases are TGTGCCAGCAGCTACTCGGACTCTTGGGTGAATCAGCCCCAGCATTTT.

This clonotype was counted only a few times. One end of the junction fails to match germline, which may point to a read error. The chain links TRBV7-7 to TRBJ2-1, with 7 bases that match TRBD1. This CDR3 contains 15 residues. In germline, CDR1 is SSHAT, CDR2 FNYEAQ (reference sequence). The CDR3 loop reads CASSRTGEPGNEQFF. Here the CDR3 DNA reads TGTGCTAGCAGCCGCACAGGGGAGCCGGGGAATGAGCAGTTCTTC.

This clonotype was seen a handful of times. The chain combines TRBV20-1 with TRBJ2-1; 9 bases map to TRBD1. Germline values: CDR1 DFQATT, CDR2 SNEGSKA (reference sequence). The CDR3 is 15 amino acids. This CDR3 reads CSALSGDRVGLEQFF. The DNA for the CDR3 is TGCAGCGCCCTCTCCGGGGACAGGGTCGGTCTTGAGCAGTTCTTC.

This clonotype was seen at least ten times. The V call is TRBV7-9, the J call TRBJ2-1; either TRBD1 or TRBD2 may supply D (5 bases each). V lost 2 bases and J 0 bases, leaving 14 bases between the germline ends. This CDR3 is built from 17 residues. Germline V gene sequence: CDR1 SEHNR, CDR2 FQNEAQ (reference sequence). Here the CDR3 reads CASSLPPGTRSYNEQFF. The CDR3 coding sequence is TGTGCCAGCAGCTTACCCCCCGGGACCCGCTCCTACAATGAGCAGTTCTTC.

In its sample, this clonotype was seen many times. This chain links TRBV12-3 or TRBV12-4 with TRBJ2-4; 8 bases line up with TRBD1. Trimming took 3 bases from V and 3 from J; bases not matched to a gene: 4. The CDR3 consists of 15 residues. The CDR3 region has the DNA TGTGCCAGCAGTTTTGGACAGGGCGGCAAAAACATTCAGTACTTC. It encodes CASSFGQGGKNIQYF.

The sample holds many counts of this clonotype. The chain links TRBV9 to TRBJ1-4; possible D gene TRBD1, 6 bases. There are 15 residues in the CDR3. Trimming took off 3 bases at V and 7 bases at J, with 16 bases between the two ends. The germline V gene has CDR1 SGDLS and CDR2 YYNGEE. The CDR3 DNA is TGTGCCAGCAGCGGACGAACAGGGCCGGGTGAAAAACTGTTTTTT. Protein product: CASSGRTGPGEKLFF. Together with reference TRBV9 and TRBJ1-4, the CDR3 gives the full variable domain: DSGVTQTPKHLITATGQRVTLRCSPRSGDLSVYWYQQSLDQGLQFLIQYYNGEERAKGNILERFSAQQFPDLHSELNLSSLELGDSALYFCASSGRTGPGEKLFFGSGTQLSVL.